This T cell receptor beta chain was recorded in a study of T-cell memory formation after mild COVID-19 (dated by TCRdb to the early 2020s). About the study as a whole: TCR sequence clusters from the two donors were found to be largely donor specific. In a couple of donors, T-cell clones that expanded and contracted after mild COVID-19 were tracked by sequencing TCRalpha and TCRbeta repertoires over time. The cohort was made up of two young adult volunteers, one female and one male, who were previously healthy.

Reads for this sample came from an Illumina NovaSeq 6000. Using 5'RACE with constant-segment primers, TCRalpha and TCRbeta cDNA libraries were constructed, with sample barcodes and unique molecular identifiers added in the process. Trizol reagent was used to extract RNA from every sample. Amplification of the libraries took two PCR steps, and the second step added a second sample barcode plus Illumina TruSeq adapters. Libraries were sequenced on an Illumina NovaSeq with 2 x 150 bp paired-end reads. As for the authors' bioinformatics: With migec v1.2.7, reads were demultiplexed and then collapsed into UMI-guided consensus sequences. Using mixcr v2.1.11, the UMI consensuses were aligned to TRA and TRB V and J templates and assembled into clonotypes. Expanded or contracted clonotypes were those called significant by both edgeR and NoisET, with noise models trained on biological replicates. For edgeR calls, the thresholds were a false discovery rate-adjusted p below 0.01 and a log2 fold-change of 1. PCA with hierarchical clustering of max-normalized trajectories of the 1000 most abundant clonotypes was used as exploratory dynamics analysis. Separately sequenced CD4+ and CD8+ repertoires were used to assign a CD4 or CD8 phenotype to each responding clone. TCRdb itself trimmed the public reads at Q25 with fastp, ran MiXCR and retained productive beta chains. CDR3 protein sequences are deduplicated, and each keeps its most common genes and DNA. The V and J calls shown here were made by TCRdb, not taken from the authors' results. Across this sample there are just over 300,000 distinct CDR3 sequences, with approximately 19% seen only once. The ten largest clones represent roughly 21% of the sample.

The CDR3 measures 13 amino acids from cysteine to phenylalanine. CDR3 DNA only is kept here, 39 bases in frame from base 1. The germline V gene provides CDR1 ENHRY and CDR2 SYGVKD. For this chain, trimming is 7 bases at the V end and 4 bases at the J end, and the number of junction bases without a gene match is 6. PBMCs were isolated by Ficoll-Paque density gradient centrifugation. A remark on this clonotype: Its antigen remains unidentified. Base qualities are not at hand, and no much larger clone is one base apart.

The study at large found these results: The second-wave clones that peaked on day 37 were not confirmed to be SARS-CoV-2 specific. Contracting CD4+ clones appeared mostly in the CM and EM memory subsets, whereas CD8+ clones were enriched in EMRA. Some responding clones were detected in pre-infection memory, which suggested that pre-existing cross-reactive memory T cells had joined the SARS-CoV-2 response. From day 15 to 85, contracting clones showed balanced CD4/CD8 phenotypes, whereas a second wave of clones that expanded from day 15 to 37 leaned towards CD4+. Only a couple of mild cases were covered by the study, and larger cohorts that include severe cases with pre-infection samples were considered necessary.

The sequenced sample consisted of PBMCs or a T cell subset sorted from them (not recorded which). This clonotype was obtained from a man aged 18 to 30 who had mild COVID-19 (a few samples of this study predate the infection). The sample titles of this study are shuffled in the database, so cell type and time point are left out; the donor was told from shared clones. This sequence uses TRBV10-3 and TRBJ1-2; 7 central nucleotides agree with TRBD1. The DNA sequence is given as TGTGCCATCAATGGCAGGGGGATCTATGGCTACACCTTC. Its protein reads: CAINGRGIYGYTF.